This T cell receptor beta chain was captured by sequencing in a study of T cell responses to AZD1222 COVID-19 vaccine. Study-wide results and caveats: Reportedly, nearly half the spike-specific TCRs target unmutated variant regions.

Comments on this clone: Its target is unknown.

Germline CDR1 reads LGHDT; CDR2 reads YNNKEL (reference sequence). Trimming removed 5 bases at V and 3 bases at J, with 8 bases between. There are 12 residues in the CDR3. Clones were sequenced by immunoSEQ multiplex PCR, and TCRdb holds only the in-frame ones, with some missing. This table holds about 96,000 clones, roughly 90% found once. The chain is built from TRBV3-1 (or the pseudogene TRBV3-2) and TRBJ2-7; no clear D. The source material was peripheral blood, sampled on day 0 of AZD1222 vaccination. This TCR was sampled from an adult in good health. Here the CDR3 reads CASSDTVYEQYF. CDR3 nucleotides: TGTGCCAGCAGCGACACAGTCTACGAGCAGTACTTC.